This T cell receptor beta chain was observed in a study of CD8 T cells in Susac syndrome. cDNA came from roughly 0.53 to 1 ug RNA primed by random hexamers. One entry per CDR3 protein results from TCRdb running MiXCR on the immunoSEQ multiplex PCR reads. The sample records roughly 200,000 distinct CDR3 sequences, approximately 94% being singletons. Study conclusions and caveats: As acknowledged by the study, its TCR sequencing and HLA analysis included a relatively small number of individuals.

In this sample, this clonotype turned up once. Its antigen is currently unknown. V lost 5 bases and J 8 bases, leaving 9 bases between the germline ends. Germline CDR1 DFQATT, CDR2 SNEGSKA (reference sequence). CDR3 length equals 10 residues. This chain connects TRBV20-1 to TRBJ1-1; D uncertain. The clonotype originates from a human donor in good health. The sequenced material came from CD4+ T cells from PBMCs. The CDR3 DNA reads TGCAGTGCTGAGACCGAAGAAGCTTTCTTT. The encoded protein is CSAETEEAFF.